This T cell receptor (beta chain) was sequenced in a study of T-cell memory formation after mild COVID-19. About the research overall: The TCR clusters were mostly specific to one donor. Points from the study as a whole: Whether day 37 second-wave clones are SARS-CoV-2-specific was not confirmed.

This clonotype was counted a few times. The antigen is unknown. MiXCR was run by TCRdb on the 5' RACE reads, yielding one entry per CDR3 protein. The sample has more than 350,000 distinct CDR3 sequences; 16% are singletons. This CDR3 has 13 residues. Germline CDR1 reads SGHTA; CDR2 reads FQGNSA. V was clipped by 1 base and J by 6 bases, with 10 bases between them. The TCR originated in a man aged 18 to 35 who had mild COVID-19 (a few samples of this study predate the infection). Cell type and time point are not known. The sample comprised PBMCs or a T cell subset sorted from them (not recorded which). The V and J genes are TRBV7-2 and TRBJ2-7; D unclear. DNA of the CDR3: TGTGCCAGCAGCTTAGAATCAGTAGGCGAGCAGTACTTC. Encoded protein: CASSLESVGEQYF.